This T cell receptor (beta chain) was sequenced during a study of blood T cell repertoires in COVID-19. Whole-study context: Some COVID-19 samples were acute and others convalescent; all came from the United States, Italy and Spain. PBMCs, B-cell-depleted T cells, or T cells provided the cDNA or gDNA that made up the material.

In germline, CDR1 is SGHRS, CDR2 YFSETQ. The CDR3 length is 16 residues. V shed 4 bases and J 2 bases; nucleotides not matched to a gene: 9. Per the original data handling: Amplification of reference gene primers provided the estimated nucleated cell counts. The table came from immunoSEQ multiplex PCR; TCRdb's copy has only in-frame clones and leaves some out. That table gives V, J and clone size, and the DNA gave D and trimming. This sample has some 180,000 clones, with roughly four fifths found just once. The sequence was collected from a woman at least 80 years old with acute or convalescent COVID-19. Sequences were obtained from peripheral blood. The chain employs TRBV5-1 and TRBJ2-3, with 8 bases lining up with TRBD1. The CDR3 region is CASSRYRGTSTDTQYF. DNA of the CDR3: TGCGCCAGCAGCCGCTACAGGGGGACGTCCACAGATACGCAGTATTTT.